This T cell receptor beta chain was sequenced for a study of blood T cell repertoires in COVID-19. Germline V CDR1 and CDR2: SGHRS, YFSETQ. Trimming removed 4 bases from V and 0 bases from J, with 7 bases in between. The CDR3 totals 14 residues. Using immunoSEQ multiplex PCR, the repertoire was profiled, and TCRdb retains in-frame clones only, with some absent. The table records around 140,000 clones, roughly 90% of them present only once. The gene calls are TRBV5-1 and TRBJ1-4; D remains unclear. Sample: peripheral blood. The TCR sequence derives from a man in his 70s with acute or convalescent COVID-19. This CDR3 is CASSEAATNEKLFF. The CDR3 DNA reads TGCGCCAGCAGCGAGGCCGCAACTAATGAAAAACTGTTTTTT. The whole variable domain, remainder taken from reference TRBV5-1 and TRBJ1-4, is KAGVTQTPRYLIKTRGQQVTLSCSPISGHRSVSWYQQTPGQGLQFLFEYFSETQRNKGNFPGRFSGRQFSNSRSEMNVSTLELGDSALYLCASSEAATNEKLFFGSGTQLSVL.